This entry is about one T cell receptor beta chain. TCRdb keeps only in-frame clones here, not all; method: immunoSEQ multiplex PCR. The sample lists 300,000 to 400,000 clones, about nine tenths seen once, with about 3.5% in the top ten. Documented treatment: 15 to 20 received Ad26.COV2.S at low or high dose, single or two shots; about 5 received placebo; per-sample allocation not given. Repertoires come from day 63 after the first vaccine or placebo injection. Per germline, CDR1 SGHTS and CDR2 YDEGEE. This CDR3 is built from 14 residues. The trim removed 7 bases at V and 1 base at J, leaving 5 bases unmatched. These data come from a study of Ad26.COV2.S vaccination and SARS-CoV-2 variants. Looking at the study overall: The donor participated in the COV1001 trial, in its Ad26.COV2.S arm.

This receptor was obtained from a person between 18 and 65 years old who received the Ad26.COV2.S COVID-19 vaccine or a placebo. Sequenced here: peripheral blood, sampled in a trial of Ad26.COV2.S vaccine versus placebo. This chain connects TRBV5-8 to TRBJ2-3; 8 nucleotides agree with TRBD2. CDR3 nucleotides: TGTGCCAGCCGGGGGGGGACGGGCACAGATACGCAGTATTTT. Translated, it gives CASRGGTGTDTQYF.